These 15 T cell receptor beta chains originate from one sample sequenced in a study of OX40 agonist ivuxolimab in advanced cancers. This table comes from immunoSEQ multiplex PCR, and its TCRdb copy is limited to in-frame clones, with some not included. The sample yields tens of thousands of clones, around 93% seen once. The sample in question was CD4+ or CD8+ T cells sorted from blood, obtained in a trial of the OX40 agonist ivuxolimab. These receptors came from an adult with an advanced solid tumor such as melanoma, head and neck, liver or kidney cancer.

Regarding this clone: This same CDR3 is encoded by further DNA sequences in the sample. The chain has TRBV18 and TRBJ2-2; D is uncertain. The CDR3 is made up of 14 amino acids. Germline lookup yields CDR1 KGHSH and CDR2 LQKENI. Between the trimmed V and J ends, which lost 0 bases and 1 base, there was a span of 3 bases. Here the CDR3 reads CASSPPVNTGELFF. Here the CDR3 DNA reads TGTGCCAGCTCACCACCCGTGAACACCGGGGAGCTGTTTTTT.

Here the CDR3 reads CASATSGRMELVQETQYF. The DNA for the CDR3 is TGTGCCAGTGCGACTAGCGGGAGGATGGAGCTCGTGCAAGAGACCCAGTACTTC. The gene calls are TRBV28 and TRBJ2-5; 13 bases fit TRBD2. The CDR3 sequence is 18 residues long. V shed 9 bases, J shed 2 bases, and the junction held 15 bases outside the gene matches. CDR1 MDHEN and CDR2 SYDVKM come from the germline V gene.

This clone has a single count. The rearrangement uses TRBV4-3 and TRBJ2-7; TRBD1 agrees at 9 bases. This CDR3 contains 13 residues. Trimming took 4 bases from V and 3 from J; bases not matched to a gene: 1. Per the germline V gene, CDR1 is LGHNA and CDR2 is YSLEER. This CDR3 is CASSPDRGYEQYF. CDR3 DNA: TGCGCCAGCAGCCCGGACAGGGGCTACGAGCAGTACTTC.

This rearrangement joins TRBV19 to TRBJ2-7; no reliable D call. This CDR3 has 12 residues. The germline V and J ends were trimmed by 3 bases and 1 base, with 4 bases remaining between them. Germline CDR1 and CDR2: LNHDA and SQIVND (reference sequence). DNA of the CDR3: TGTGCCAGTAGTATCAATTCCTACGAGCAGTACTTC. Residues: CASSINSYEQYF.

The CDR3 region is CAISEPLPSARSSYEQYF. The CDR3 DNA reads as TGTGCCATCAGTGAGCCCCTACCTTCGGCACGGTCCTCCTACGAGCAGTACTTC. The chain carries TRBV10-3 and TRBJ2-7; no definite D call. The length of the CDR3 is 18 residues. Trimming took off 2 bases at V and 0 bases at J, with 20 bases between the two ends. The germline V gene encodes CDR1 ENHRY and CDR2 SYGVKD.

The J gene is TRBJ1-2, the V gene TRBV27; D might be TRBD1 (6 bases). Germline V CDR1 and CDR2: MNHEY, SMNVEV (reference sequence). The V end was cut by 5 bases, the J end by 8 bases, with 24 bases between. This CDR3 has 16 amino acids. CDR3 nucleotides: TGTGCCAGCAGTGAAACAGGGTATACGTTCCCTAACGGCTACACCTTC. Its translation is CASSETGYTFPNGYTF.

This chain connects TRBV6-6 to TRBJ2-7; D unclear. The CDR3 runs to 13 residues. Trimming took 0 bases from V and 3 from J, leaving 6 bases between them. Germline V gene sequence: CDR1 MNHNY, CDR2 SVGAGI (reference sequence). The CDR3 protein is CASSYSNVYEQYF. The DNA for the CDR3 is TGTGCCAGCAGTTACTCGAATGTCTACGAGCAGTACTTC.

The chain joins TRBV7-3 to TRBJ1-6; D unresolved. CDR1 SGHTA and CDR2 FQGTGA come from the germline V gene. This CDR3 is 15 amino acids long. V lost 6 bases and J lost 0, with 9 bases in between. The CDR3 sequence: CASSLQSSYNSPLHF. CDR3 nucleotides: TGTGCCAGCAGTCTACAGAGCTCCTATAATTCACCCCTCCACTTT. Full variable domain (missing parts from reference TRBV7-3 and TRBJ1-6): GAGVSQTPSNKVTEKGKYVELRCDPISGHTALYWYRQSLGQGPEFLIYFQGTGAADDSGLPNDRFFAVRPEGSVSTLKIQRTERGDSAVYLCASSLQSSYNSPLHFGNGTRLTVT.

The V call is TRBV4-1, the J call TRBJ2-3; D possibly corresponds to TRBD2 (6 bases). Germline V gene data show CDR1 as MGHRA and CDR2 as YSYEKL. V shed 1 base and J shed 4 bases, with 15 bases lying between them. The CDR3 covers 16 residues. This chain's CDR3 is CASSQGPAGTADTQYF. The CDR3 DNA reads as TGCGCCAGCAGCCAAGGACCCGCGGGGACGGCAGATACGCAGTATTTT.

The CDR3 DNA is TGTGCCAGCAGTTACTCGCAGGGACAGCGTTCCTACGAGCAGTACTTC. Protein: CASSYSQGQRSYEQYF. This sequence joins TRBV6-5 and TRBJ2-7; 7 bases map to TRBD1. The CDR3 extends over 16 amino acids. Trimming removed 0 bases from V and 1 base from J; junction bases left unmatched: 6. CDR1 and CDR2 from the germline V gene are MNHEY and SVGAGI.

The chain has TRBV13 and TRBJ1-1; D unclear. The germline V and J ends were trimmed by 6 bases and 2 bases, with 13 bases remaining between them. Germline V gene lookup returns CDR1 PRHDT and CDR2 FYEKMQ (reference sequence). This CDR3 has 14 residues. CDR3 sequence reads: CASSSQFVNTEAFF. CDR3 DNA sequence: TGTGCCAGCAGTAGCCAGTTCGTAAACACTGAAGCTTTCTTT.

This clone has a single count. The gene calls are TRBV7-9 and TRBJ2-3; D call uncertain. The germline V and J ends were trimmed by 5 bases and 6 bases, with 12 bases remaining between them. The CDR3 has 13 residues. Germline V gene sequence: CDR1 SEHNR, CDR2 FQNEAQ (reference sequence). The DNA of the CDR3 is TGTGCCAGCAGCCCCCGGCTGAGGGATACGCAGTATTTT. Translating it yields CASSPRLRDTQYF.

The count of this clone is one. The rearrangement uses TRBV4-3 and TRBJ1-3; TRBD1 might be the D (5 bases). The CDR3 covers 16 residues. Germline-derived CDR1 and CDR2 are LGHNA and YSLEER. V lost 0 bases and J lost 2, with 11 bases in between. Written as DNA, the CDR3 is TGCGCCAGCAGCCAAGATCCTGGGGGGGCTGGAAACACCATATATTTT. The encoded protein is CASSQDPGGAGNTIYF.

The CDR3 here is CASSPGITYEQYF. CDR3 coding DNA: TGTGCCAGCAGCCCTGGGATTACCTACGAGCAGTACTTC. The rearrangement uses TRBV5-5 and TRBJ2-7; the D is unclear. Germline lookup yields CDR1 SGHKS and CDR2 YYEKEE (reference sequence). V lost 4 bases and J 2 bases, leaving 10 bases between the germline ends. This CDR3 is built from 13 residues.

This clone was recorded only once. The chain recombines TRBV7-9 with TRBJ2-5; the D is unclear. Germline CDR1 and CDR2: SEHNR and FQNEAQ (reference sequence). V was shortened by 1 base and J by 5 bases, with 8 bases between the two germline ends. This CDR3 comprises 13 residues. Written as DNA, the CDR3 is TGTGCCAGCAGCTTAGTAATGGAGGAGACCCAGTACTTC. Protein: CASSLVMEETQYF.